This T cell receptor beta chain was recorded in a study of shared clonotypes between healthy human individuals. Sequencing used immunoSEQ multiplex PCR; TCRdb keeps in-frame clones, though not all of them. Of millions of clones in the sample, over 85% are singletons; the top ten hold 0.85% to 1.3%. Looked up from germline, CDR1 is SQVTM and CDR2 is ANQGSEA. Trimming took off 0 bases at V and 4 bases at J, with 9 bases between the two ends. The CDR3 is made up of 13 amino acids. CD45RO negativity and positive selection for CCR7 defined naive CD8 cells, a population that excluded terminally differentiated effector memory CD45RA+ cells.

The source material was naive CD8+ T cells sorted from blood. This TCR came from a man between 18 and 29 years old in good health. This rearrangement joins TRBV29-1 to TRBJ1-2; D is perhaps TRBD1 (5 bases). The CDR3 sequence: CSVEDQTVYGYTF. CDR3 in DNA: TGCAGCGTTGAAGACCAGACAGTCTATGGCTACACCTTC.